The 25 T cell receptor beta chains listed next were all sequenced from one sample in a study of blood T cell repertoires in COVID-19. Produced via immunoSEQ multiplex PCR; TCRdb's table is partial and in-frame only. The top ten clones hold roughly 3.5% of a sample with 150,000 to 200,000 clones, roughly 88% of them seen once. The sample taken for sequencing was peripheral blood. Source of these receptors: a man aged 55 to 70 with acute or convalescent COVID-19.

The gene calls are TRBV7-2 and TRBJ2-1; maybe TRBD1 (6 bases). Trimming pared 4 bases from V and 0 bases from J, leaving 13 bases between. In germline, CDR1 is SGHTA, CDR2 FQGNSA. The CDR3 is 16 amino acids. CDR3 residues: CASSSFTGSSYNEQFF. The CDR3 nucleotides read TGTGCCAGCAGCTCATTTACAGGGAGCTCCTACAATGAGCAGTTCTTC.

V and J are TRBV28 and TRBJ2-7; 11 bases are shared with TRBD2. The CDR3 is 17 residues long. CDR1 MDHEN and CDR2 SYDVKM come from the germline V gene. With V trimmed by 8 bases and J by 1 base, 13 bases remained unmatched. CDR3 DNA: TGTGCCAGCTCCACTACATCCGGGACTAGCGGATCCTACGAGCAGTACTTC. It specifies CASSTTSGTSGSYEQYF.

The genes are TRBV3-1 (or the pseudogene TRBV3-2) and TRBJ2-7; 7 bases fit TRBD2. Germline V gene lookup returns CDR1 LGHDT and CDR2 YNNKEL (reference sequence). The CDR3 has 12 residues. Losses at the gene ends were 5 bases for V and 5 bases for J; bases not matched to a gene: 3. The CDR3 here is CASSLREHEQYF. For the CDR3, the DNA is TGTGCCAGCAGCTTGCGGGAGCACGAGCAGTACTTC.

The CDR3 is CASSQLAGDSEQYF. The CDR3 DNA is TGTGCCAGCAGTCAACTAGCGGGAGATAGCGAGCAGTACTTC. The rearrangement uses TRBV6-5 and TRBJ2-7; 11 nucleotides line up with TRBD2. Germline CDR1 and CDR2: MNHEY and SVGAGI. J gave up 6 bases and V 5 bases, and 6 bases lay outside the gene matches. CDR3 length: 14 amino acids.

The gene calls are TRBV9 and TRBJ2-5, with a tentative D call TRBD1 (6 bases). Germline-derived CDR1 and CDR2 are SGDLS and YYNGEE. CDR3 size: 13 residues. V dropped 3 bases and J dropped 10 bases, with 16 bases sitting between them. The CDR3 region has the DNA TGTGCCAGCAGCGGGCAGGGGAGCGGAATCCAGTACTTC. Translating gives CASSGQGSGIQYF.

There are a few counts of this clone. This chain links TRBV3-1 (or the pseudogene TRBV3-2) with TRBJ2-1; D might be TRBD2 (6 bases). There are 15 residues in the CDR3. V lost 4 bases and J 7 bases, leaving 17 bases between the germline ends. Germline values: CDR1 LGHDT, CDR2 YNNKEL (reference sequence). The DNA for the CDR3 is TGTGCCAGCAGCCTCCGCGGGACTGCGGGGAATGAGCAGTTCTTC. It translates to CASSLRGTAGNEQFF.

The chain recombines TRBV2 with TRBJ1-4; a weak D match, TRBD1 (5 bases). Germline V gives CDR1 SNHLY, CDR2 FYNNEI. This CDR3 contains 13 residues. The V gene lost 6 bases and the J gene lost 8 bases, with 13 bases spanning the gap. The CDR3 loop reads CASSFWGDEKLFF. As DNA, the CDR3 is TGTGCCAGCAGCTTCTGGGGGGACGAAAAACTGTTTTTT.

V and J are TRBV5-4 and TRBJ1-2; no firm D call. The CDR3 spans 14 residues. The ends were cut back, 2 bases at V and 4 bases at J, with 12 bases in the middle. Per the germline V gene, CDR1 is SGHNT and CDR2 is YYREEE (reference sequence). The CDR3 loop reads CASSFGRGAYGYTF. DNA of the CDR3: TGTGCCAGCAGCTTCGGGCGGGGAGCCTATGGCTACACCTTC.

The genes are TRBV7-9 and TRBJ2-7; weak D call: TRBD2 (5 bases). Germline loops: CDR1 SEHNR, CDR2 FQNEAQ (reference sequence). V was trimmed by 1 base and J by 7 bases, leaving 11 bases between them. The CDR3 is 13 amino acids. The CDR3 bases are TGTGCCAGCAGCTTAGTGGCTGCGGGTGAGCAGTACTTC. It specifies CASSLVAAGEQYF.

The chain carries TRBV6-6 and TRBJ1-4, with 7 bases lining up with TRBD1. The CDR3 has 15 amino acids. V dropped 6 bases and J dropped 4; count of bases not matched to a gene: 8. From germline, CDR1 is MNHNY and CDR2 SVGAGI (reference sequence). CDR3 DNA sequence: TGTGCCAGCAGAGCGACAGGGACGGTTAATGAAAAACTGTTTTTT. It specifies CASRATGTVNEKLFF.

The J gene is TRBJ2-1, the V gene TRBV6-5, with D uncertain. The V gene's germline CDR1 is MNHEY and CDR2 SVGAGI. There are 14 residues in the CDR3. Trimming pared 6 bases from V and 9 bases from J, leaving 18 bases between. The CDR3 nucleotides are TGTGCCAGCAGACCTCCGTCTAGGTCCTTTGAGCAGTTCTTC. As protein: CASRPPSRSFEQFF.

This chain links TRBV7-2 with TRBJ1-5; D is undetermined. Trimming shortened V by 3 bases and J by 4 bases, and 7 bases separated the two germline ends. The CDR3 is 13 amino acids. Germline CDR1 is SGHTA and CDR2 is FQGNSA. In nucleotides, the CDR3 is TGTGCCAGCAGCTTTTACGGGAATCAGCCCCAGCATTTT. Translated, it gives CASSFYGNQPQHF.

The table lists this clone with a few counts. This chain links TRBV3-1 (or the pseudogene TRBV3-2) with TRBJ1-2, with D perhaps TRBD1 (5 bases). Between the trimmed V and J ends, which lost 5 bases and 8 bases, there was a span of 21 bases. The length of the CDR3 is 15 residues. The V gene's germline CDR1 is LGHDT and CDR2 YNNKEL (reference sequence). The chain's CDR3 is CASSAEASGSPGYTF. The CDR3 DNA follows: TGTGCCAGCAGCGCAGAGGCATCAGGGTCGCCCGGCTACACCTTC.

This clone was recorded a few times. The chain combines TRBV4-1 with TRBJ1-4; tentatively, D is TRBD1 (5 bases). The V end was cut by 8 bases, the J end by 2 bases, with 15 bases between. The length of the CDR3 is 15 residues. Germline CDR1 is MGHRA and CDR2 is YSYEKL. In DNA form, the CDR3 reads TGCGCCAGCTCGTGGGGGGAACGGACTAATGAAAAACTGTTTTTT. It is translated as CASSWGERTNEKLFF.

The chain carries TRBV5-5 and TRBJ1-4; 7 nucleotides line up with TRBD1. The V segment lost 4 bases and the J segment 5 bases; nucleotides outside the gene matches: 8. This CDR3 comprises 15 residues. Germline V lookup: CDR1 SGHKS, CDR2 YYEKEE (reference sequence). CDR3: CASSVGDRQNEKLFF. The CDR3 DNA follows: TGTGCCAGCAGCGTCGGGGACAGACAAAATGAAAAACTGTTTTTT.

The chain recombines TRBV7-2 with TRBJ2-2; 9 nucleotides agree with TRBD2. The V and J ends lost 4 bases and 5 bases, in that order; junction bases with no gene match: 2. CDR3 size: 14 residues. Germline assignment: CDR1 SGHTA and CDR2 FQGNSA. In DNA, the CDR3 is TGTGCCAGCAGCTCTACTAGCGGGACCGGGGAGCTGTTTTTT. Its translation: CASSSTSGTGELFF.

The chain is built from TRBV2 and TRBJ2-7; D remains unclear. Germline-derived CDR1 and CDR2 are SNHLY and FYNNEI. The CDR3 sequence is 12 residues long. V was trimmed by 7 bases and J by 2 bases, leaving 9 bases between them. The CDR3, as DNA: TGTGCCAGCATTGACGTTACCTACGAGCAGTACTTC. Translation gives CASIDVTYEQYF.

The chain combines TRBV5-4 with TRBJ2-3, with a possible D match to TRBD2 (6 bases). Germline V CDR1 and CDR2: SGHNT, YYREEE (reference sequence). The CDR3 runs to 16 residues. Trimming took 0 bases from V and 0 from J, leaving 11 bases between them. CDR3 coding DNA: TGTGCCAGCAGCTTGGGTGGCGGGATGAGCACAGATACGCAGTATTTT. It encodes CASSLGGGMSTDTQYF.

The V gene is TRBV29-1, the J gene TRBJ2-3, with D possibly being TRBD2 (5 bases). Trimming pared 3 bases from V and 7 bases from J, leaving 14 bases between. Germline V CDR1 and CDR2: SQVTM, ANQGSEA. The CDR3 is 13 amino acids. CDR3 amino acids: CSVEVSRDYTQYF. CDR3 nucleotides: TGCAGCGTTGAGGTCTCCCGGGATTATACGCAGTATTTT.

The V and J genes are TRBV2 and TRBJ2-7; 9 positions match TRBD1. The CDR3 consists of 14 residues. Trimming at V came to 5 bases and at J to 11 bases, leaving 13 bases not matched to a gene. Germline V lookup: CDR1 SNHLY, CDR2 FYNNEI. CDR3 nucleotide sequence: TGTGCCAGCAGTCAGAGGGGACAGGGTAATTGGGAGTACTTC. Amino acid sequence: CASSQRGQGNWEYF.

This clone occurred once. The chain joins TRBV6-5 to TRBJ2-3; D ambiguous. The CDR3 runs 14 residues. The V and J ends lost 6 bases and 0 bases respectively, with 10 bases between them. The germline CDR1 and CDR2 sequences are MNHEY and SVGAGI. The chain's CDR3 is CASRRMTSTDTQYF. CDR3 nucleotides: TGTGCCAGCAGACGGATGACTAGCACAGATACGCAGTATTTT.

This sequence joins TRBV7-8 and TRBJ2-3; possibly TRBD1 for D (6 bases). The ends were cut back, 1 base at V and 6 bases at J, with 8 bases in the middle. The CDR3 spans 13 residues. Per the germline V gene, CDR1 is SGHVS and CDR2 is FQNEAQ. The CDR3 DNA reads TGTGCCAGCAGCTTAGACAGGGAGGATACGCAGTATTTT. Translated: CASSLDREDTQYF. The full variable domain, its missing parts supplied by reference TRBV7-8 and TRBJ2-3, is GAGVSQSPRYKVAKRGQDVALRCDPISGHVSLFWYQQALGQGPEFLTYFQNEAQLDKSGLPSDRFFAERPEGSVSTLKIQRTQQEDSAVYLCASSLDREDTQYFGPGTRLTVL.

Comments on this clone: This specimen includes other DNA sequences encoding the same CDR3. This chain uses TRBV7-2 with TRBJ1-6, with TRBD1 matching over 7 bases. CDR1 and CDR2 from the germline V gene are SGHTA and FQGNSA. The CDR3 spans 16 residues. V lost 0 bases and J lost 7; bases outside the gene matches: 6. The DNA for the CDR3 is TGTGCCAGCAGCTTAGCTTCCGGGACAGCAAATTCACCCCTCCACTTT. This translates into CASSLASGTANSPLHF.

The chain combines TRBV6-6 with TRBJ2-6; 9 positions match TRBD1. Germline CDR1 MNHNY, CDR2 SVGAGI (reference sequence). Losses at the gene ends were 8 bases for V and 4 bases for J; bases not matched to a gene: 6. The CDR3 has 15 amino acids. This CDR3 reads CASDRGWSGANVLTF. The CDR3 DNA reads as TGTGCCAGCGACAGGGGGTGGTCCGGGGCCAACGTCCTGACTTTC.

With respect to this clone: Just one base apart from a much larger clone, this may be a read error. Here the CDR3 DNA reads TGTGCCAGCAGCTCCGGGACAGGGAATTCACCCCTCCACTTT. Residues: CASSSGTGNSPLHF. The V call is TRBV27, the J call TRBJ1-6, with 9 bases that match TRBD1. The CDR3 extends over 14 amino acids. CDR1 and CDR2 (germline): MNHEY, SMNVEV (reference sequence). The V and J ends lost 6 bases and 7 bases, in that order; junction bases with no gene match: 4.